Following are 11 T cell receptor beta chains from one sample sequenced in a study of cytomegalovirus exposure and HLA in healthy donors. PCR involved 60 Vbeta and 13 Jbeta primers. TCRdb keeps only in-frame clones here, not all; method: immunoSEQ multiplex PCR. The table includes some 120,000 clones, 75% to 85% detected once. The sample comprised PBMCs. The receptors here all came from a male donor in good health and CMV-seronegative.

This clone came up once. The chain joins TRBV7-2 to TRBJ1-1; D uncertain. Germline V gene lookup returns CDR1 SGHTA and CDR2 FQGNSA. The V gene lost 2 bases and the J gene lost 2 bases, with 3 bases spanning the gap. This CDR3 region has 12 residues. The CDR3 DNA is TGTGCCAGCAGCTTAATAAACACTGAAGCTTTCTTT. It encodes CASSLINTEAFF.

This clone was counted a single time. The CDR3 sequence: CASSIPYSNQPQHF. DNA of the CDR3: TGTGCCAGTAGTATCCCCTATAGCAATCAGCCCCAGCATTTT. This chain uses TRBV19 with TRBJ1-5; D remains ambiguous. Trimming cost V 3 bases and J 0 bases, with 6 bases left between them. The CDR3 totals 14 residues. Germline-derived CDR1 and CDR2 are LNHDA and SQIVND (reference sequence).

The chain joins TRBV11-2 to TRBJ1-1; D perhaps matches TRBD1 (5 bases). CDR3 length: 16 amino acids. The germline V gene has CDR1 SGHAT and CDR2 FQNNGV. V was shortened by 0 bases and J by 1 base, with 12 bases between the two germline ends. The CDR3 reads CASSLDQGRANTEAFF. CDR3 DNA sequence: TGTGCCAGCAGCTTAGATCAGGGCAGGGCGAACACTGAAGCTTTCTTT.

This clone appeared once. The V gene is TRBV5-1, the J gene TRBJ1-1; 9 bases are shared with TRBD1. Trimming cost V 2 bases and J 5 bases; bases outside gene matches: 4. Germline CDR1 reads SGHRS; CDR2 reads YFSETQ. The CDR3 runs to 14 residues. CDR3 bases: TGCGCCAGCAGCTTACAGGGGGCTCATACTGAAGCTTTCTTT. Translation: CASSLQGAHTEAFF.

This chain uses TRBV5-1 with TRBJ1-1; no clear D gene. CDR1 is SGHRS, CDR2 YFSETQ, per germline. CDR3 size: 14 residues. V lost 5 bases, J lost 1 base, and 12 bases lay in between. The CDR3 DNA sequence: TGCGCCAGCAGACGCACCCCAGAGAACACTGAAGCTTTCTTT. It translates to CASRRTPENTEAFF. The full variable domain, in which reference TRBV5-1 and TRBJ1-1 provide the parts outside the CDR3, is KAGVTQTPRYLIKTRGQQVTLSCSPISGHRSVSWYQQTPGQGLQFLFEYFSETQRNKGNFPGRFSGRQFSNSRSEMNVSTLELGDSALYLCASRRTPENTEAFFGQGTRLTVV.

The chain combines TRBV14 with TRBJ2-1, with unresolved D. Germline CDR1 SGHDN, CDR2 FVKESK. Trimming pared 6 bases from V and 6 bases from J, leaving 21 bases between. The CDR3 contains 16 residues. The DNA of the CDR3 is TGTGCCAGCAGTGCCTTCTGGTCGACAAGATCCAATGAGCAGTTCTTC. This translates into CASSAFWSTRSNEQFF.

This clone was recorded once. J is TRBJ1-2 and V is TRBV11-2; D might be TRBD1 (5 bases). Between the trimmed V and J ends, which lost 1 base and 7 bases, there was a span of 16 bases. The germline gives CDR1 SGHAT, CDR2 FQNNGV. This CDR3 is built from 15 residues. The CDR3 loop reads CASSLVYGGVGGYTF. The CDR3 DNA sequence: TGTGCCAGCAGCTTAGTGTACGGGGGGGTTGGTGGCTACACCTTC. Complete variable domain (other parts from reference TRBV11-2 and TRBJ1-2): EAGVAQSPRYKIIEKRQSVAFWCNPISGHATLYWYQQILGQGPKLLIQFQNNGVVDDSQLPKDRFSAERLKGVDSTLKIQPAKLEDSAVYLCASSLVYGGVGGYTFGSGTRLTVV.

This chain uses TRBV28 with TRBJ1-1; perhaps TRBD1 as D (5 bases). Trimming left V 4 bases short and J 1 base short, with 13 bases between. The CDR3 is 15 amino acids. Germline CDR1 and CDR2: MDHEN and SYDVKM. CDR3 DNA: TGTGCCAGCAGTTCCACCAGGGTCGGGAACACTGAAGCTTTCTTT. Its translation: CASSSTRVGNTEAFF.

The chain carries TRBV4-2 and TRBJ2-3, with 7 nucleotides matching TRBD1. V was pared by 4 bases and J by 0 bases, with 4 bases of the junction left unmatched. Germline-derived CDR1 and CDR2 are LGHNA and YNFKEQ. The CDR3 is 15 residues long. DNA for the CDR3: TGTGCCAGCAGCCTGACAGGGCCTAGCACAGATACGCAGTATTTT. Protein product: CASSLTGPSTDTQYF.

The chain uses TRBV7-6 and TRBJ1-2; the match to TRBD1 covers 10 bases. J lost 8 bases, V lost 5 bases, and 11 bases had no gene match. The CDR3 has 15 residues. Germline V gene lookup returns CDR1 SGHVS and CDR2 FNYEAQ. The CDR3 reads CASSLGSGQGFGYTF. Here the CDR3 DNA reads TGTGCCAGCAGCCTAGGGTCGGGACAGGGGTTCGGCTACACCTTC. The variable domain in full, with the rest retrieved from reference TRBV7-6 and TRBJ1-2, is GAGVSQSPRYKVTKRGQDVALRCDPISGHVSLYWYRQALGQGPEFLTYFNYEAQQDKSGLPNDRFSAERPEGSISTLTIQRTEQRDSAMYRCASSLGSGQGFGYTFGSGTRLTVV.

Only one count was recorded for this clone. The rearrangement uses TRBV30 and TRBJ1-2; TRBD1 matches 7 bases. J gave up 1 base and V 2 bases, and 10 bases lay outside the gene matches. CDR1 is GTSNPN and CDR2 is SVGIG in the germline V gene (reference sequence). The CDR3 covers 16 residues. CDR3 region: CAWSSAGGLVNYGYTF. The DNA for the CDR3 is TGTGCCTGGAGTTCGGCAGGGGGTCTCGTTAACTATGGCTACACCTTC.